These 20 T cell receptor beta chains came from one sample sequenced in a study of OX40 agonist ivuxolimab in advanced cancers. The repertoire was sequenced with immunoSEQ multiplex PCR; TCRdb's copy has only in-frame clones and lacks some. The repertoire includes some 48,000 clones, about 80% of them detected once, and 7.9% sits in the top ten. The sequenced sample was CD4+ or CD8+ T cells sorted from blood, obtained in a trial of the OX40 agonist ivuxolimab. These receptors were obtained from an adult with an advanced solid tumor such as melanoma, head and neck, liver or kidney cancer.

The sample holds a few counts of this clone. The chain employs TRBV18 and TRBJ2-7; TRBD1 aligns across 9 bases. The germline V gene encodes CDR1 KGHSH and CDR2 LQKENI. The CDR3 loop spans 15 amino acids. With V trimmed by 3 bases and J by 4 bases, 7 bases remained unmatched. CDR3 in amino acids: CASSPWDRAPYEQYF. CDR3 bases: TGTGCCAGCTCACCGTGGGACAGGGCCCCTTACGAGCAGTACTTC.

This clone was picked up one time. This chain uses TRBV5-1 with TRBJ2-1; 8 bases fit TRBD2. This CDR3 has 16 amino acids. Germline assignment: CDR1 SGHRS and CDR2 YFSETQ. The ends lost 0 bases at V and 4 bases at J; junction bases unmatched: 6. CDR3 DNA sequence: TGCGCCAGCAGCTTGGAGTTACTAGCGGCGTACAATGAGCAGTTCTTC. The encoded protein is CASSLELLAAYNEQFF.

This chain joins TRBV7-4 and TRBJ2-3; D gene ambiguous. The CDR3 is 16 amino acids. Germline V gives CDR1 SGHVT, CDR2 SQSDAQ. With 1 base removed from V and 0 bases from J, the gap between germline ends came to 11 bases. The CDR3 DNA follows: TGTGCCAGCAGCTTAGGAGGTCTCGGCAGCACAGATACGCAGTATTTT. The encoded protein is CASSLGGLGSTDTQYF. The complete variable domain, with remaining parts taken from reference TRBV7-4 and TRBJ2-3, reads GAGVSQSPRYKVAKRGRDVALRCDSISGHVTLYWYRQTLGQGSEVLTYSQSDAQRDKSGRPSGRFSAERPERSVSTLKIQRTEQGDSAVYLCASSLGGLGSTDTQYFGPGTRLTVL.

This rearrangement joins TRBV15 to TRBJ1-6; possible D gene TRBD1, 6 bases. Germline CDR1 and CDR2: LNHNV and YYDKDF (reference sequence). V was trimmed by 8 bases and J by 0 bases, leaving 14 bases between them. This CDR3 spans 16 amino acids. The CDR3, as DNA: TGTGCCACCGCCGGGGGGCTGAGCTCCTATAATTCACCCCTCCACTTT. This codes for CATAGGLSSYNSPLHF.

This clone was recorded a few times. The chain has TRBV14 and TRBJ2-5, with 12 bases lining up with TRBD2. CDR1 and CDR2 from the germline V gene are SGHDN and FVKESK. This CDR3 has 19 residues. J lost 4 bases, V lost 4 bases, and 16 bases had no gene match. CDR3 bases: TGTGCCAGCAGCCCTAACCTAGGACTAGCGGGATGGTTCGGAGAGACCCAGTACTTC. It translates to CASSPNLGLAGWFGETQYF.

At least ten counts were recorded for this clone. The genes are TRBV5-6 and TRBJ1-2; D unresolved. CDR1 SGHDT and CDR2 YYEEEE come from the germline V gene. V lost 4 bases to trimming and J lost 4 bases, with 14 bases between them. CDR3 length: 14 amino acids. The CDR3 loop reads CASSRTGRLYGYTF. The CDR3 region has the DNA TGTGCCAGCAGCCGTACCGGCCGCCTCTATGGCTACACCTTC.

This chain connects TRBV4-1 to TRBJ2-1; 12 bases map to TRBD2. The CDR3 loop spans 16 amino acids. Germline assignment: CDR1 MGHRA and CDR2 YSYEKL. The V and J ends lost 4 bases and 6 bases, in that order; junction bases with no gene match: 7. The CDR3 region is CASSLPSGRASNEQFF. The CDR3 nucleotides read TGCGCCAGCAGCCTCCCTAGCGGGAGGGCCTCCAATGAGCAGTTCTTC.

The gene calls are TRBV29-1 and TRBJ1-2, with D possibly matching TRBD1 (5 bases). This CDR3 region has 16 residues. Germline V gives CDR1 SQVTM, CDR2 ANQGSEA. The V end was cut by 3 bases, the J end by 4 bases, with 21 bases between. CDR3 bases: TGCAGCGTTGATTTCCCTCCGGAGGGGCAAAGCTATGGCTACACCTTC. It specifies CSVDFPPEGQSYGYTF.

The chain couples TRBV18 to TRBJ2-1; D is ambiguous. The germline gives CDR1 KGHSH, CDR2 LQKENI. This CDR3 is built from 14 residues. Deletions cut 3 bases from V and 7 bases from J, with 13 bases between. CDR3 sequence reads: CASSPESISNEQFF. The CDR3 DNA is TGTGCCAGCTCACCTGAATCAATCTCAAATGAGCAGTTCTTC.

The count of this clone is one. The chain employs TRBV19 and TRBJ2-1, with TRBD2 as a possible D gene (5 bases). V was pared by 0 bases and J by 0 bases, with 6 bases between. Germline CDR1 LNHDA, CDR2 SQIVND (reference sequence). The CDR3 length is 15 residues. The CDR3 reads CASSIDAGSYNEQFF. DNA for the CDR3: TGTGCCAGTAGTATAGATGCGGGCTCCTACAATGAGCAGTTCTTC.

This sequence joins TRBV7-9 and TRBJ2-1; 13 bases agree with TRBD2. CDR3 length: 17 residues. CDR1 is SEHNR and CDR2 is FQNEAQ in the germline V gene (reference sequence). J gave up 10 bases and V 5 bases, and 14 bases lay outside the gene matches. CDR3: CASSPYRDTSGRDEQFF. CDR3 DNA sequence: TGTGCCAGCAGCCCGTACCGGGATACTAGCGGGAGGGACGAGCAGTTCTTC.

This clone was counted a single time. V and J are TRBV5-1 and TRBJ2-5; tentative D call: TRBD2 (5 bases). Germline V gene lookup returns CDR1 SGHRS and CDR2 YFSETQ. Trimming removed 0 bases from V and 3 bases from J, with 6 bases in between. This CDR3 spans 13 amino acids. The CDR3 loop is CASSLDGKETQYF. For the CDR3, the DNA is TGCGCCAGCAGCTTGGACGGGAAAGAGACCCAGTACTTC.

The genes are TRBV4-2 and TRBJ1-4, with a possible D match to TRBD1 (5 bases). Germline-derived CDR1 and CDR2 are LGHNA and YNFKEQ. V lost 2 bases, J lost 0 bases, and 13 bases lay in between. This CDR3 comprises 17 residues. The CDR3 loop reads CASSQNPGPATNEKLFF. DNA of the CDR3: TGTGCCAGCAGCCAAAATCCGGGACCTGCAACTAATGAAAAACTGTTTTTT.

This clone was detected a few times. The CDR3 region is CASSLALNEQFF. The CDR3, as DNA: TGTGCCAGCAGCTTGGCCCTTAATGAGCAGTTCTTC. This rearrangement joins TRBV5-4 to TRBJ2-1; D not resolved. V lost 0 bases to trimming and J lost 7 bases, with 5 bases between them. CDR1 is SGHNT, CDR2 YYREEE, per germline (reference sequence). The CDR3 is 12 residues long.

The chain recombines TRBV14 with TRBJ1-6; D possibly corresponds to TRBD1 (6 bases). V lost 0 bases, J lost 10 bases, and 19 bases lay in between. The CDR3 consists of 17 residues. Germline CDR1 and CDR2: SGHDN and FVKESK. CDR3 nucleotides: TGTGCCAGCAGCCAAGATCGGGGGTGGGCAGGGGCCTCACCCCTCCACTTT. It is translated as CASSQDRGWAGASPLHF.

This clone came up a few times. The rearrangement uses TRBV6-5 and TRBJ1-2; possibly TRBD1 for D (5 bases). The germline CDR1 and CDR2 sequences are MNHEY and SVGAGI. Deletions cut 2 bases from V and 2 bases from J, with 12 bases between. The CDR3 sequence is 15 residues long. This CDR3 reads CASSYGLGANYGYTF. The CDR3, as DNA: TGTGCCAGCAGTTACGGCCTCGGGGCAAACTATGGCTACACCTTC.

A few counts support this clone. This sequence joins TRBV5-5 and TRBJ2-6; D gene uncertain. The V gene lost 0 bases and the J gene lost 1 base, with 5 bases spanning the gap. The CDR3 length is 15 residues. Germline V gene lookup returns CDR1 SGHKS and CDR2 YYEKEE (reference sequence). The CDR3 nucleotides read TGTGCCAGCAGCTTGGCCCCGTCTGGGGCCAACGTCCTGACTTTC. Its translation: CASSLAPSGANVLTF. The whole variable domain, remainder taken from reference TRBV5-5 and TRBJ2-6, is DAGVTQSPTHLIKTRGQQVTLRCSPISGHKSVSWYQQVLGQGPQFIFQYYEKEERGRGNFPDRFSARQFPNYSSELNVNALLLGDSALYLCASSLAPSGANVLTFGAGSRLTVL.

V gene TRBV6-1 combines with J gene TRBJ2-5; D is unclear. Near its end, the DNA agrees better with TRBJ2-7, so the J call may be wrong. CDR1 and CDR2 (germline): MNHNS, SASEGT. This CDR3 has 10 amino acids. This CDR3 is CASSEYEQYF. CDR3 nucleotides: TGTGCCAGCAGCGAGTACGAGCAGTACTTC.

In this sample, this clone turned up once. The V gene is TRBV7-9, the J gene TRBJ2-7; 8 nucleotides align to TRBD1. Germline V gene sequence: CDR1 SEHNR, CDR2 FQNEAQ (reference sequence). This CDR3 comprises 14 residues. V shed 7 bases and J 5 bases; nucleotides not matched to a gene: 10. CDR3 in DNA: TGTGCCAGCACCCCAGACAGGGGTGACAACGAGCAGTACTTC. This translates into CASTPDRGDNEQYF.

The chain has TRBV27 and TRBJ1-5, with 7 bases fitting TRBD1. The CDR3 is made up of 18 amino acids. V shed 5 bases, J shed 1 base, and the junction held 14 bases outside the gene matches. Germline V lookup: CDR1 MNHEY, CDR2 SMNVEV (reference sequence). CDR3 nucleotides: TGTGCCAGCAGTCGAACAGGGGCGACCTACAGAAGCAATCAGCCCCAGCATTTT. It translates to CASSRTGATYRSNQPQHF.